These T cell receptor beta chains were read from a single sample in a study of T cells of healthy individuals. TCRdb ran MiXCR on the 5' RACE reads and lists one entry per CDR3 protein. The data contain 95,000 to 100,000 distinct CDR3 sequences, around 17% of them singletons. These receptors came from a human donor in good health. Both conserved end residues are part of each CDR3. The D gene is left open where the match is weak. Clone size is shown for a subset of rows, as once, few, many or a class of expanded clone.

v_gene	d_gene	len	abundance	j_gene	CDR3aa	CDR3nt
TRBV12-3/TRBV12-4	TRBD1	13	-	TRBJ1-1	CASSNYRDSEAFF	TGTGCCAGCAGCAACTACCGGGACAGTGAAGCTTTCTTT
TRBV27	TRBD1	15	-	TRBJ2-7	CASSIPGQGVYEQYF	TGTGCCAGCAGTATACCGGGACAGGGGGTTTACGAGCAGTACTTC
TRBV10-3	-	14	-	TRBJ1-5	CAISVGQGTQPQHF	TGTGCCATCAGTGTTGGGCAGGGGACTCAGCCCCAGCATTTT
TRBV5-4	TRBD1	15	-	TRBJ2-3	CASSTGQGVSDMQYF	TGTGCCAGCAGCACCGGACAGGGGGTGTCAGATATGCAGTATTTT
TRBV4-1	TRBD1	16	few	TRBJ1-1	CASSQDGTGGSTEAFF	TGCGCCAGCAGCCAAGATGGGACAGGGGGGTCCACTGAAGCTTTCTTT
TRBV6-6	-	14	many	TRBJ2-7	CASSGPPTAYEQYF	TGTGCCAGCAGTGGACCGCCGACAGCCTACGAGCAGTACTTC
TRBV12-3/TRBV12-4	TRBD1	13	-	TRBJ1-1	CASSETGGLEAFF	TGTGCCAGCAGTGAGACAGGGGGACTTGAAGCTTTCTTT
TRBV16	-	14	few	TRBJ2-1	CASSPYGTYNEQFF	TGTGCCAGCAGCCCCTATGGAACCTACAATGAGCAGTTCTTC
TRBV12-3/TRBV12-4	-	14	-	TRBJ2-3	CASRRGRAGDTQYF	TGTGCCAGCCGGAGGGGCCGTGCAGGAGATACGCAGTATTTT
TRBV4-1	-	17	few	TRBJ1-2	CASSPIVTRDPLYGYTF	TGCGCCAGCAGCCCAATTGTGACCCGGGACCCCCTCTATGGCTACACCTTC